The rows below give T cell receptor beta chains drawn from one sample of a study of cytomegalovirus exposure and HLA in healthy donors. The assay was immunoSEQ multiplex PCR, and TCRdb's table has in-frame clones only and misses some. The sample yields around 97,000 clones, of which the top ten take up less than 4.5%. Sequencing was carried out using PBMCs. Every receptor here comes from a man aged 40-49 years in good health and CMV-seronegative. CDR3s include the opening cysteine and the closing phenylalanine or tryptophan. D genes are given only for firm matches.

j_call v_call d_call cdr3_aa cdr3_nt
TRBJ2-7 TRBV11-2 NA CASSPGHSSYEQYF TGTGCCAGCAGCCCCGGACACAGCTCCTACGAGCAGTACTTC
TRBJ1-5 TRBV29-1 NA CSVTFGSYSNQPQHF TGCAGCGTTACATTTGGGAGTTATAGCAATCAGCCCCAGCATTTT
TRBJ2-1 TRBV6-1 TRBD2 CASSERGTSGSGTYGNEQFF TGTGCCAGCAGTGAAAGGGGGACTAGCGGGAGTGGCACCTATGGCAATGAGCAGTTCTTC
TRBJ1-2 TRBV7-9 NA CASSSGLGSREPDAGYTF TGTGCCAGCAGCTCCGGACTAGGCTCAAGGGAGCCTGACGCGGGCTACACCTTC
TRBJ1-5 TRBV9 NA CASSYRASNQPQHF TGTGCCAGCAGCTACAGGGCAAGCAATCAGCCCCAGCATTTT
TRBJ1-5 TRBV15 NA CATSREVLSGQPQHF TGTGCCACCAGCAGAGAGGTTCTAAGCGGGCAGCCCCAGCATTTT
TRBJ2-7 TRBV6-5 NA CASSLDTFYEQYF TGTGCCAGCAGTTTAGACACCTTCTACGAGCAGTACTTC
TRBJ2-1 TRBV6-5 TRBD1 CASSFDRESSYNEQFF TGTGCCAGCAGTTTTGACAGGGAAAGCTCCTACAATGAGCAGTTCTTC
TRBJ2-5 TRBV25-1 NA CASRTEQETQYF TGTGCCAGCAGGACAGAGCAAGAGACCCAGTACTTC
TRBJ1-2 TRBV20-1 TRBD1 CSAPRQGQAVF TGCAGTGCCCCAAGACAGGGCCAAGCCGTCTTT
TRBJ2-1 TRBV5-6 NA CASSLSNEQFF TGTGCCAGCAGCTTGTCAAATGAGCAGTTCTTC
TRBJ1-2 TRBV6-5 NA CASSPRWKEGYTF TGTGCCAGCAGCCCGCGGTGGAAAGAGGGCTACACCTTC
TRBJ1-5 TRBV19 NA CASSDRNSNQPQHF TGTGCCAGTAGTGACAGAAATAGCAATCAGCCCCAGCATTTT
TRBJ1-1 TRBV7-8 NA CASSLRERTEAFF TGTGCCAGCAGCTTGAGGGAAAGGACTGAAGCTTTCTTT
TRBJ2-1 TRBV5-1 TRBD2 CASSRSPTSGNNEQFF TGCGCCAGCAGCCGGTCTCCGACTAGCGGGAACAATGAGCAGTTCTTC
TRBJ2-1 TRBV6-5 TRBD1 CASSEPGTAKKQFF TGTGCCAGCAGCGAACCCGGGACAGCGAAAAAGCAGTTCTTC
TRBJ2-3 TRBV28 TRBD2 CASSPHLSGESTDTQYF TGTGCCAGCAGTCCTCATCTGAGCGGGGAAAGCACAGATACGCAGTATTTT
TRBJ1-5 TRBV6-5 TRBD1 CASGGGRGQPQHF TGTGCCTCCGGAGGGGGCCGGGGTCAGCCCCAGCATTTT
TRBJ1-4 TRBV9 NA CASSQFGQSFNEKLFF TGTGCCAGCAGCCAATTTGGACAGTCCTTTAATGAAAAACTGTTTTTT
TRBJ1-6 TRBV5-4 TRBD1 CASSLSQGARNSPLHF TGTGCCAGCAGCTTGTCCCAGGGGGCGAGGAATTCACCCCTCCACTTT
TRBJ1-2 TRBV7-9 NA CASSLDRQYYGYTF TGTGCCAGCAGCTTAGACAGGCAGTACTATGGCTACACCTTC
TRBJ1-2 TRBV27 NA CASSLNLDRLYGYTF TGTGCCAGCAGTTTAAATTTGGACAGACTGTATGGCTACACCTTC
TRBJ2-1 TRBV29-1 TRBD2 CSVHPVAGAGDEQFF TGCAGCGTTCACCCAGTAGCGGGAGCCGGCGATGAGCAGTTCTTC
TRBJ2-1 TRBV18 TRBD2 CASSYRAREGFRQFF TGTGCCAGCTCGTATCGAGCCCGGGAGGGCTTTCGACAGTTCTTC
TRBJ2-4 TRBV2 NA CASSRQGGIQYF TGTGCCAGCAGCAGACAGGGAGGCATTCAGTACTTC
TRBJ2-1 TRBV4-1 NA CASSQGPGLSSYNEQFF TGCGCCAGCAGCCAAGGCCCAGGACTAAGCTCCTACAATGAGCAGTTCTTC
TRBJ2-7 TRBV4-1 TRBD2 CASSQGSGTNSYEQYF TGCGCCAGCAGCCAGGGGTCCGGGACTAACTCCTACGAGCAGTACTTC
TRBJ2-1 TRBV27 TRBD2 CASSFGLAGYEQFF TGTGCCAGCAGTTTTGGACTAGCGGGTTACGAGCAGTTCTTC
TRBJ2-2 TRBV7-9 TRBD2 CASSPSGLAANTGELFF TGTGCCAGCAGCCCCTCGGGACTAGCGGCGAACACCGGGGAGCTGTTTTTT
TRBJ2-7 TRBV7-6 TRBD2 CASSSGTSGSYEQYF TGTGCCAGCAGCTCCGGGACTAGCGGCTCCTACGAGCAGTACTTC
TRBJ2-7 TRBV9 TRBD2 CASSVGGGTYEQYF TGTGCCAGCAGCGTTGGGGGAGGGACCTACGAGCAGTACTTC
TRBJ2-1 TRBV5-1 TRBD2 CASSLQLAGGNEQFF TGCGCCAGCAGCTTGCAACTAGCGGGAGGGAATGAGCAGTTCTTC
TRBJ2-7 TRBV19 TRBD1 CASRGTGLGYEQYF TGTGCCAGTAGAGGGACAGGGTTAGGCTACGAGCAGTACTTC
TRBJ1-4 TRBV6-1 NA CASRYLGGEDEKLFF TGTGCCAGCAGATACCTGGGGGGGGAGGATGAAAAACTGTTTTTT
TRBJ1-4 TRBV28 TRBD1 CASNQGGSNEKLFF TGTGCCAGCAACCAGGGGGGCTCTAATGAAAAACTGTTTTTT
TRBJ2-7 TRBV29-1 NA CSARSGSGHSQYF TGCAGCGCCAGGTCCGGGTCAGGGCATTCGCAGTACTTC
TRBJ2-5 TRBV5-1 TRBD2 CASSSLAGATGETQYF TGCGCCAGCAGCTCACTAGCGGGGGCAACAGGGGAGACCCAGTACTTC
TRBJ2-3 TRBV15 TRBD2 CATSRDMGGFSTDTQYF TGTGCCACCAGCAGAGATATGGGGGGGTTTAGCACAGATACGCAGTATTTT
TRBJ1-5 TRBV7-2 TRBD1 CASSLVPPGTGNQPQHF TGTGCCAGCAGCTTAGTACCCCCTGGGACAGGGAATCAGCCCCAGCATTTT
TRBJ2-6 TRBV6-1 NA CASSEGGGRISGANVLTF TGTGCCAGCAGTGAAGGGGGCGGTAGAATCTCTGGGGCCAACGTCCTGACTTTC
TRBJ2-7 TRBV7-9 NA CASSLVQNSYEQYF TGTGCCAGCAGCTTAGTACAGAACTCCTACGAGCAGTACTTC
TRBJ1-6 TRBV11-2 NA CASSLAGSYNSPLHF TGTGCCAGCAGCTTAGCAGGCAGCTATAATTCACCCCTCCACTTT
TRBJ1-2 TRBV6-5 TRBD1 CASRYRQGFYGYTF TGTGCCAGCAGATATCGACAGGGTTTCTATGGCTACACCTTC
TRBJ2-1 TRBV5-1 TRBD1 CASSPGQGADEQFF TGCGCCAGCAGCCCGGGACAGGGGGCAGATGAGCAGTTCTTC
TRBJ2-7 TRBV10-1 NA CASSDGYEQYF TGCGCCAGCAGTGACGGGTACGAGCAGTACTTC
TRBJ1-6 TRBV30 NA CAWSIQNSPLHF TGTGCCTGGTCAATTCAGAATTCACCCCTCCACTTT